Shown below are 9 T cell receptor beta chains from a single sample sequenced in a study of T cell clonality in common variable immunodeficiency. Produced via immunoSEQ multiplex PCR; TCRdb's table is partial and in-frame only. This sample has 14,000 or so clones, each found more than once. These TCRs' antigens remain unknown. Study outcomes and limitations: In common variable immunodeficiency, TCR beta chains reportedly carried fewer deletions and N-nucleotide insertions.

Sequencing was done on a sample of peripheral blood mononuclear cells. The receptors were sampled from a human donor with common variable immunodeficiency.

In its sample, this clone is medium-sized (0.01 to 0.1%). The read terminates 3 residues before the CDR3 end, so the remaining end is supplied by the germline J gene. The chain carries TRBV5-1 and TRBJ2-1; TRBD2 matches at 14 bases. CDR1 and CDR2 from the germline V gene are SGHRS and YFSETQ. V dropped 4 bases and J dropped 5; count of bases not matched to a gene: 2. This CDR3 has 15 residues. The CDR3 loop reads CASSLGLAGDNEQFF. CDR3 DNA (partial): TGCGCCAGCAGCCTGGGACTAGCGGGGGACAATGAG.

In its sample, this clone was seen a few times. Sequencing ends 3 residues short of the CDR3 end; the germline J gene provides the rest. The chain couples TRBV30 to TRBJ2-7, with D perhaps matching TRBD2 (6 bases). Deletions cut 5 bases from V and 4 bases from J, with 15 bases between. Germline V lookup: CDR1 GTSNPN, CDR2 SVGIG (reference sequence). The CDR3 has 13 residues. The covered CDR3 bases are TGTGCCTGGGGAAAAGGGACTTTTTACGAG. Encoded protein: CAWGKGTFYE. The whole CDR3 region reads CAWGKGTFYEQYF.

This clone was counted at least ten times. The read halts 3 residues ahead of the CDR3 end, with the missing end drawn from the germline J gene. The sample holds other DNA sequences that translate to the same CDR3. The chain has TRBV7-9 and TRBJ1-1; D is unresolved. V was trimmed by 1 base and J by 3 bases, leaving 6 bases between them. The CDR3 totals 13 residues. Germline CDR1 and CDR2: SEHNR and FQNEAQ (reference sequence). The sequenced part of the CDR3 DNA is TGTGCCAGCAGCTTAGACAGAGACACTGAA. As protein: CASSLDRDTE. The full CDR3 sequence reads CASSLDRDTEAFF.

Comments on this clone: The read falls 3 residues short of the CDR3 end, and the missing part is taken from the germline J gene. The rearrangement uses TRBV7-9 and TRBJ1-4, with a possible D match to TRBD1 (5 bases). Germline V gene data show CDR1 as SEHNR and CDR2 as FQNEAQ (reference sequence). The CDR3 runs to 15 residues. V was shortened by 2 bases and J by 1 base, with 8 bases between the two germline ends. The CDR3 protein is CASSLKQGTNEKLFF. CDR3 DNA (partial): TGTGCCAGCAGCTTAAAGCAGGGAACTAATGAAAAA.

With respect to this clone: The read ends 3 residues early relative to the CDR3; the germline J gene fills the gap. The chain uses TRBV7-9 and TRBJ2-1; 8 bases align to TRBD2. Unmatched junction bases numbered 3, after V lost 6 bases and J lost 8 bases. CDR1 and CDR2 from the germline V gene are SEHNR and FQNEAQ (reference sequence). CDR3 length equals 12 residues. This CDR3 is CASRLLADEQFF. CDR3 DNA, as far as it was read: TGTGCCAGCAGGTTACTAGCGGATGAG.

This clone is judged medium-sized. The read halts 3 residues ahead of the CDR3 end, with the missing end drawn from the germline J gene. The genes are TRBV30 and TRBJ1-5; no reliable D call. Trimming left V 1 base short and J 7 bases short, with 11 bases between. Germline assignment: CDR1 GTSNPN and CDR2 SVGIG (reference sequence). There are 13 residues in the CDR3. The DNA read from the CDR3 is TGTGCCTGGAGTGGCGGTGAGAAACAGCCC. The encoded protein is CAWSGGEKQP. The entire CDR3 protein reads CAWSGGEKQPQHF.

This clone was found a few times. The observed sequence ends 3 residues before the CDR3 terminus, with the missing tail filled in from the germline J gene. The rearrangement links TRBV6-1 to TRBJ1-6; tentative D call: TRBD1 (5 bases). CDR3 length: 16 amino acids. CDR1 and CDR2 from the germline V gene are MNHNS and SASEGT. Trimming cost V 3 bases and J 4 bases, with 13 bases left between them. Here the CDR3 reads CASSEDIDSYNSPLHF. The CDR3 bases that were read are TGTGCCAGCAGTGAGGATATCGACAGTTATAATTCACCC.

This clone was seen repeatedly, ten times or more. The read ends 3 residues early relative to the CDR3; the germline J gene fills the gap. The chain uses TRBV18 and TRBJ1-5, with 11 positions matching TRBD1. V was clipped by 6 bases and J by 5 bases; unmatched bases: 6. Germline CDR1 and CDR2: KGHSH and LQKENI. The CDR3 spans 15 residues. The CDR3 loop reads CASSQDRGHHQPQHF. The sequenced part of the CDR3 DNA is TGTGCCAGCTCCCAGGACAGGGGGCATCATCAGCCC. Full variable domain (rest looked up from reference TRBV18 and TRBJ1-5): NAGVMQNPRHLVRRRGQEARLRCSPMKGHSHVYWYRQLPEEGLKFMVYLQKENIIDESGMPKERFSAEFPKEGPSILRIQQVVRGDSAAYFCASSQDRGHHQPQHFGDGTRLSIL.

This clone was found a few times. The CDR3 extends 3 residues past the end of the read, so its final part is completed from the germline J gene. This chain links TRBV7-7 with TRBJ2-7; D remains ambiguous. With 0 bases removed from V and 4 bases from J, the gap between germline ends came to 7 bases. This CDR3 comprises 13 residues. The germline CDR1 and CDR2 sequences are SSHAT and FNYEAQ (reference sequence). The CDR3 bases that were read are TGTGCCAGCAGCTTAGCGCGCGGTTACGAG. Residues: CASSLARGYE. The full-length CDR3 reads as CASSLARGYEQYF.